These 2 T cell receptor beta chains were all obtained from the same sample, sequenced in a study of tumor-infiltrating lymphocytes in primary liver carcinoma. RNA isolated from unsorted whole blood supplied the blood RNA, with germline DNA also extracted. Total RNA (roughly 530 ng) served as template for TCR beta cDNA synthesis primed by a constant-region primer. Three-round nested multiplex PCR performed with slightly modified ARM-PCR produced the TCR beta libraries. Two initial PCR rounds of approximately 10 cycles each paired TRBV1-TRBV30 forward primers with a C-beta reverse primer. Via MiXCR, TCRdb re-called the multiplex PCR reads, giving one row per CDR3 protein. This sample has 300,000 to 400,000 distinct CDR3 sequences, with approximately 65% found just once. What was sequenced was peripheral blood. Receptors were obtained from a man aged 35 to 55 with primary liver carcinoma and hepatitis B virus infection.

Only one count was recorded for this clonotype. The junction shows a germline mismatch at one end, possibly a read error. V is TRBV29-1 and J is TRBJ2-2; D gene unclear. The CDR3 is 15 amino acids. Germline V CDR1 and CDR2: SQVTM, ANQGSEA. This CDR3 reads CSVGLGWVMTGELFF. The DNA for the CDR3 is TGCAGTGTTGGTTTAGGGTGGGTGATGACCGGGGAGCTGTTTTTT.

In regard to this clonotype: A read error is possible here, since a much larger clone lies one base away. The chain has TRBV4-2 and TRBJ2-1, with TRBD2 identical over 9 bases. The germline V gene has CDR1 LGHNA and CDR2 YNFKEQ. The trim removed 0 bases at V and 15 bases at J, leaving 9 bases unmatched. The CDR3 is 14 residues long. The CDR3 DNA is TGTGCCAGCAGCCAAGAAGCTAGCGGGAAGTGGGTGTTCTTC. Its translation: CASSQEASGKWVFF.